This T cell receptor (beta chain) stems from a study of blood T cell repertoires in COVID-19. Assay used: immunoSEQ multiplex PCR; TCRdb lists only in-frame clones, some missing. Of under 200,000 clones listed, 65% to 85% were seen once; the top ten hold approximately 4%. CDR1 and CDR2 (germline): SGHRS, YFSETQ. The CDR3 spans 16 residues. J was trimmed by 3 bases and V by 1 base; bases with no gene match: 6. This clone has only one observation. This receptor was taken from a woman aged 45-59 years in a cohort exposed to, infected with or recovered from COVID-19 (not recorded which). The specimen sequenced was PBMCs or T cells enriched from blood (not recorded which). The chain has TRBV5-1 and TRBJ2-7; 11 nucleotides agree with TRBD1. CDR3 nucleotide sequence: TGCGCCAGCAGCTTGCAGGGACAGGGGGATATCTACGAGCAGTACTTC. This gives the protein CASSLQGQGDIYEQYF.